A single sample is the source of the 22 T cell receptor beta chains below, sequenced in a study of T-cell reconstitution after alpha-beta-depleted transplantation in children. Molecular barcoding with unique molecular identifiers was used for the TCRbeta library. Each CDR3 protein gets one entry after TCRdb re-called the PCR reads with MiXCR. The sample comprises roughly 170,000 distinct CDR3 sequences, about 6.3% of which are singletons, and over 2.5% rests with the top ten. This specimen consisted of PBMCs from the stem cell graft donor, obtained from the stem cell graft. Receptor source: a human donor who donated a stem cell graft to a child with Wiskott-Aldrich syndrome.

This clonotype was detected a few times. The chain recombines TRBV18 with TRBJ2-5, with 7 bases that match TRBD2. Germline trimming cut 1 base from V and 3 bases from J; bases unmatched to any gene: 11. Germline CDR1 is KGHSH and CDR2 is LQKENI. The CDR3 consists of 17 residues. The CDR3 DNA sequence: TGTGCCAGCTCACCACTCACTAGCGTTGGTCTGGAAGAGACCCAGTACTTC. Translation: CASSPLTSVGLEETQYF.

This clonotype was counted ten times or more. The chain recombines TRBV5-1 with TRBJ2-1; 7 positions match TRBD2. With 0 bases clipped from V and 6 bases from J, the junction kept 12 bases outside the gene matches. The CDR3 contains 17 residues. The germline V gene has CDR1 SGHRS and CDR2 YFSETQ. This CDR3 reads CASSLVSFGGGRNEQFF. The CDR3 DNA follows: TGCGCCAGCAGCTTGGTCTCCTTTGGCGGGGGACGCAATGAGCAGTTCTTC. The entire variable domain, with the rest obtained from reference TRBV5-1 and TRBJ2-1, is as follows: KAGVTQTPRYLIKTRGQQVTLSCSPISGHRSVSWYQQTPGQGLQFLFEYFSETQRNKGNFPGRFSGRQFSNSRSEMNVSTLELGDSALYLCASSLVSFGGGRNEQFFGPGTRLTVL.

This clonotype was seen many times. V usage is TRBV7-9 and J usage is TRBJ2-5; D is ambiguous. V was cut by 5 bases and J by 0 bases, with 13 bases left in between. The CDR3 is 15 amino acids. Germline CDR1 and CDR2: SEHNR and FQNEAQ (reference sequence). The CDR3 loop reads CASSPRGSNQETQYF. The CDR3 DNA sequence: TGTGCCAGCAGCCCCCGTGGGTCCAACCAAGAGACCCAGTACTTC.

There are many counts of this clonotype. The rearrangement uses TRBV5-1 and TRBJ2-4; the D gene is possibly TRBD1 (6 bases). Per the germline V gene, CDR1 is SGHRS and CDR2 is YFSETQ. The V end was cut by 0 bases, the J end by 5 bases, with 6 bases between. This CDR3 comprises 13 residues. DNA of the CDR3: TGCGCCAGCAGCTTGGAGGGGGAAAACATTCAGTACTTC. Its protein product is CASSLEGENIQYF. Full variable domain (outside the CDR3, taken from reference TRBV5-1 and TRBJ2-4): KAGVTQTPRYLIKTRGQQVTLSCSPISGHRSVSWYQQTPGQGLQFLFEYFSETQRNKGNFPGRFSGRQFSNSRSEMNVSTLELGDSALYLCASSLEGENIQYFGAGTRLSVL.

This clonotype was seen a handful of times. V usage is TRBV20-1 and J usage is TRBJ1-1; D perhaps matches TRBD1 (5 bases). Trimming took 3 bases from V and 10 from J, leaving 12 bases between them. This CDR3 is 11 amino acids long. Germline V gene lookup returns CDR1 DFQATT and CDR2 SNEGSKA (reference sequence). CDR3 coding DNA: TGCAGTGCTAGTGACGGGGCTGGAGCTTTCTTT. Its translation: CSASDGAGAFF.

This clonotype has ten or more counts. This chain uses TRBV4-2 with TRBJ1-3; no definite D call. Germline V CDR1 and CDR2: LGHNA, YNFKEQ. This CDR3 has 15 amino acids. Trimming took off 1 base at V and 2 bases at J, with 9 bases between the two ends. Here the CDR3 DNA reads TGTGCCAGCAGCCAAGGGAACCTTCCTGGAAACACCATATATTTT. Its translation is CASSQGNLPGNTIYF.

This clonotype was observed many times. The V gene is TRBV6-5, the J gene TRBJ2-1; no clear D. The CDR3 loop spans 12 amino acids. The germline V gene has CDR1 MNHEY and CDR2 SVGAGI. Trimming took off 2 bases at V and 6 bases at J, with 5 bases between the two ends. Written as DNA, the CDR3 is TGTGCCAGCAGTTACGAGCGCAATGAGCAGTTCTTC. It codes for CASSYERNEQFF.

The table lists this clonotype with many counts. This rearrangement joins TRBV18 to TRBJ2-1; TRBD1 or TRBD2 may be the D gene (5 bases each). The CDR3 runs to 16 residues. Trimming took 0 bases from V and 0 from J, leaving 9 bases between them. Germline V lookup: CDR1 KGHSH, CDR2 LQKENI. CDR3 nucleotides: TGTGCCAGCTCACCACCGTCAGGGAGCTCCTACAATGAGCAGTTCTTC. Translated, it gives CASSPPSGSSYNEQFF.

This clonotype was observed many times. The V gene is TRBV15, the J gene TRBJ2-1; D unclear. The length of the CDR3 is 13 residues. V lost 6 bases and J lost 7, with 13 bases in between. Germline loops: CDR1 LNHNV, CDR2 YYDKDF (reference sequence). CDR3 nucleotides: TGTGCCACCAGTTCCTACCGAGGTAATGAGCAGTTCTTC. As protein: CATSSYRGNEQFF.

Many counts were recorded for this clonotype. The chain recombines TRBV10-3 with TRBJ2-7; D possibly uses TRBD1 or TRBD2 (5 bases each). The V gene lost 7 bases and the J gene lost 7 bases, with 20 bases spanning the gap. CDR1 and CDR2 (germline): ENHRY, SYGVKD. CDR3 length equals 14 residues. In DNA, the CDR3 is TGTGCCATCAACCGCCAGCGAGGGGCGGAAGAGCAGTACTTC. Translation gives CAINRQRGAEEQYF.

This clonotype was seen many times. CDR3: CASRGTVTGELFF. The DNA of the CDR3 is TGCGCCAGCAGGGGGACAGTCACCGGGGAGCTGTTTTTT. This chain joins TRBV5-1 and TRBJ2-2, with 7 bases aligning to TRBD1. The CDR3 consists of 13 residues. V dropped 5 bases and J dropped 4; count of bases not matched to a gene: 2. The germline gives CDR1 SGHRS, CDR2 YFSETQ.

Many counts were recorded for this clonotype. V is TRBV4-1 and J is TRBJ2-3; D unresolved. This CDR3 has 15 residues. The V gene lost 1 base and the J gene lost 5 bases, with 13 bases spanning the gap. Germline CDR1 reads MGHRA; CDR2 reads YSYEKL. CDR3 loop: CASSQGPLSRDTQYF. The CDR3 bases are TGCGCCAGCAGCCAAGGGCCACTAAGTAGAGATACGCAGTATTTT.

The chain couples TRBV11-3 to TRBJ2-7, with 9 bases matching TRBD2. The CDR3 runs to 17 residues. Per germline, CDR1 SGHNT and CDR2 YENEEA. The V and J ends lost 6 bases and 1 base, in that order; junction bases with no gene match: 13. CDR3 DNA sequence: TGTGCCAGCAGTAAACTTCCGGGACTAGCTGCGTCCTACGAGCAGTACTTC. It translates to CASSKLPGLAASYEQYF.

This clonotype showed up many times. V usage is TRBV12-3 or TRBV12-4 and J usage is TRBJ2-3; TRBD2 agrees at 12 bases. CDR3 length: 17 amino acids. V lost 6 bases, J lost 2 bases, and 9 bases stayed unmatched. This CDR3 is CASRPGLAGPTTDTQYF. The CDR3, as DNA: TGTGCCAGCAGACCCGGACTAGCGGGACCTACCACAGATACGCAGTATTTT.

Comment on this clonotype: An end of the junction differs from the germline gene, which may be a read error. The CDR3, as DNA: TGTGCCAGCAGCCCAATTAGCGGGGGAAGGGGGAACACTCAGTACTTC. Protein product: CASSPISGGRGNTQYF. The rearrangement uses TRBV7-2 and TRBJ2-4, with 9 bases identical to TRBD2. The CDR3 contains 16 residues. Germline CDR1 SGHTA, CDR2 FQGNSA.

This clonotype was picked up many times. The V call is TRBV12-3 or TRBV12-4, the J call TRBJ1-5; a possible D gene is TRBD1 (5 bases). The ends were cut back, 7 bases at V and 3 bases at J, with 16 bases in the middle. The CDR3 is made up of 15 amino acids. The CDR3 protein is CASKVAQGPNQPQHF. CDR3 in DNA: TGTGCCAGCAAGGTGGCCCAGGGACCCAATCAGCCCCAGCATTTT.

This clonotype was observed many times. The V gene is TRBV6-4, the J gene TRBJ2-1; TRBD1 matches at 9 bases. Trimming at V came to 1 base and at J to 4 bases, leaving 5 bases not matched to a gene. This CDR3 spans 16 amino acids. The germline V gene has CDR1 MRHNA and CDR2 SNTAGT. The CDR3 nucleotides read TGTGCCAGCAGTGACTTGTTCGGGACAGGGTACAATGAGCAGTTCTTC. This translates into CASSDLFGTGYNEQFF.

This clonotype has a count of ten or more. This chain uses TRBV12-3 or TRBV12-4 with TRBJ1-1; D is perhaps TRBD1 (5 bases). This CDR3 spans 13 amino acids. Trimming left V 8 bases short and J 5 bases short, with 15 bases between. The CDR3 protein is CASDSQGGTEAFF. Here the CDR3 DNA reads TGTGCCAGCGACTCTCAGGGTGGAACTGAAGCTTTCTTT.

There are many counts of this clonotype. The chain links TRBV29-1 to TRBJ2-7; weak D call: TRBD1 (5 bases). Germline CDR1 is SQVTM and CDR2 is ANQGSEA. Trimming shortened V by 6 bases and J by 1 base, and 13 bases separated the two germline ends. This CDR3 is built from 13 residues. The CDR3 coding sequence is TGCAGCGTCGCTAGACAGCAGTCCTACGAGCAGTACTTC. Protein product: CSVARQQSYEQYF.

Note on this clonotype: A clone one base away is much larger, so this may be a read error. The chain joins TRBV29-1 to TRBJ2-1; D possibly corresponds to TRBD1 (5 bases). This CDR3 has 12 amino acids. Per germline, CDR1 SQVTM and CDR2 ANQGSEA. The CDR3 sequence is CGVGQGTNEQFF. The CDR3 DNA sequence: TGCGGCGTCGGGCAGGGTACTAATGAGCAGTTCTTC.

Many counts were recorded for this clonotype. The chain joins TRBV5-5 to TRBJ2-7; 9 bases are a match to TRBD2. The V gene's germline CDR1 is SGHKS and CDR2 YYEKEE (reference sequence). This CDR3 contains 17 residues. V lost 0 bases, J lost 3 bases, and 10 bases stayed unmatched. Here the CDR3 reads CASSLVGSGRRDYEQYF. CDR3 sequence (DNA): TGTGCCAGCAGCTTGGTAGGTAGCGGGAGAAGAGACTACGAGCAGTACTTC. The full variable domain, in which reference TRBV5-5 and TRBJ2-7 provide the parts outside the CDR3, is DAGVTQSPTHLIKTRGQQVTLRCSPISGHKSVSWYQQVLGQGPQFIFQYYEKEERGRGNFPDRFSARQFPNYSSELNVNALLLGDSALYLCASSLVGSGRRDYEQYFGPGTRLTVT.

The V and J genes are TRBV5-1 and TRBJ2-7, with 7 bases matching TRBD2. Germline trimming cut 3 bases from V and 6 bases from J; bases unmatched to any gene: 9. Germline CDR1 and CDR2: SGHRS and YFSETQ. There are 14 residues in the CDR3. The CDR3 DNA follows: TGCGCCAGCAGCTGGGAGGGACTGGGTCGCGAGCAGTACTTC. Its translation is CASSWEGLGREQYF.